This paragraph covers one T cell receptor beta chain sequence. Its antigen remains unidentified. Trimming cost V 0 bases and J 7 bases, with 9 bases left between them. Germline V gene data show CDR1 as MNHNS and CDR2 as SASEGT. The CDR3 runs 13 residues. These data are taken from a study of T cell responses to AZD1222 COVID-19 vaccine. The study, taken as a whole, reports: There were mostly white British donors and more females than males, and clonal diversity was possibly underestimated. The span of vaccine-associated CD4 TCRs extended across spike, with dominance at 160-218 and 743-854. The peak T cell response came first, and repertoires were sampled only after it. Two AZD1222 administrations were followed by greater Spike-specific TCR breadth and depth.

TCRdb's table, derived via immunoSEQ multiplex PCR, lists solely in-frame clones and lacks some. This table holds 180,000 or so clones, 85% to 90% found once. V and J are TRBV6-1 and TRBJ1-1; D is ambiguous. The specimen was peripheral blood, collected 28 days after the second dose of the MenACWY control vaccine. This TCR was sampled from an adult who received the MenACWY meningococcal vaccine as a control. This CDR3 is CASSEAQSGEAFF. The CDR3 nucleotides are TGTGCCAGCAGTGAAGCTCAAAGTGGTGAAGCTTTCTTT.